These 29 T cell receptor beta chains share one sample of origin, sequenced in a study of blood T cell repertoires in COVID-19 (dated by TCRdb to about 2020). To prepare the library, the immunoSEQ multiplex PCR assay was applied. TCRdb obtained this table from immuneACCESS and retained in-frame rearrangements with V and J assigned. These tables miss some clones; where compared with another copy, unresolved V genes account for less than half of the shortfall, and the remainder is unexplained. Within this sample are roughly 380,000 clones, with 85% of them counted one time only. 3% to 4.5% of the sample belongs to the ten largest clones. Sequences were obtained from peripheral blood. These receptors all come from a woman in her late teens or twenties with acute or convalescent COVID-19.

The V call is TRBV19, the J call TRBJ2-4, with 7 nucleotides matching TRBD2. CDR3 size: 14 residues. CDR1 is LNHDA, CDR2 SQIVND, per germline (reference sequence). Unmatched junction bases numbered 3, after V lost 3 bases and J lost 4 bases. The CDR3, as DNA: TGTGCCAGTAGTATTCGCGGGGGAAAAAACATTCAGTACTTC. The encoded protein is CASSIRGGKNIQYF.

This chain joins TRBV2 and TRBJ1-1; D remains unclear. Between the trimmed V and J ends, which lost 3 bases and 4 bases, there was a span of 15 bases. Germline values: CDR1 SNHLY, CDR2 FYNNEI. The CDR3 loop spans 15 amino acids. The CDR3 here is CASSDFVESGTEAFF. DNA of the CDR3: TGTGCCAGCAGTGATTTCGTGGAATCGGGCACTGAAGCTTTCTTT.

This chain joins TRBV6-2 or TRBV6-3 and TRBJ1-2; D gene ambiguous. The CDR3 is 13 amino acids. Germline V gene sequence: CDR1 MNHEY, CDR2 SVGEGT. V was shortened by 2 bases and J by 4 bases, with 8 bases between the two germline ends. In nucleotides, the CDR3 is TGTGCCAGCAGTTACACAGTCGGCTATGGCTACACCTTC. This translates into CASSYTVGYGYTF.

This rearrangement joins TRBV7-8 to TRBJ1-5; a possible D gene is TRBD1 (5 bases). CDR3 size: 17 residues. Deletions cut 5 bases from V and 1 base from J, with 18 bases between. The germline V gene has CDR1 SGHVS and CDR2 FQNEAQ. CDR3 residues: CASSVTRGGASNQPQHF. The CDR3, as DNA: TGTGCCAGCAGCGTCACCCGGGGGGGAGCGAGCAATCAGCCCCAGCATTTT. Full variable domain (rest looked up from reference TRBV7-8 and TRBJ1-5): GAGVSQSPRYKVAKRGQDVALRCDPISGHVSLFWYQQALGQGPEFLTYFQNEAQLDKSGLPSDRFFAERPEGSVSTLKIQRTQQEDSAVYLCASSVTRGGASNQPQHFGDGTRLSIL.

The chain joins TRBV4-1 to TRBJ2-5, with 8 bases that match TRBD2. Trimming took 1 base from V and 6 from J; bases not matched to a gene: 7. This CDR3 has 15 amino acids. The germline CDR1 and CDR2 sequences are MGHRA and YSYEKL. The CDR3 loop reads CASSQAREGRKTQYF. The CDR3 bases are TGCGCCAGCAGCCAAGCTCGGGAGGGGAGAAAGACCCAGTACTTC.

The V gene is TRBV2, the J gene TRBJ2-2; D may be TRBD1 (5 bases). Germline V lookup: CDR1 SNHLY, CDR2 FYNNEI. The CDR3 length is 13 residues. Trimming pared 10 bases from V and 4 bases from J, leaving 13 bases between. CDR3 coding DNA: TGTGCCACCTCACAGGAACGCACCGGGGAGCTGTTTTTT. Translation gives CATSQERTGELFF.

The chain has TRBV11-2 and TRBJ2-2; unclear D gene. Trimming removed 1 base at V and 6 bases at J, with 6 bases between. The CDR3 covers 13 residues. Per the germline V gene, CDR1 is SGHAT and CDR2 is FQNNGV. The CDR3 loop is CASSLVQAGELFF. DNA for the CDR3: TGTGCCAGCAGCTTAGTTCAGGCCGGGGAGCTGTTTTTT.

This sequence joins TRBV19 and TRBJ1-1, with 7 bases identical to TRBD1. This CDR3 has 14 residues. The ends lost 3 bases at V and 2 bases at J; junction bases unmatched: 3. Germline V gene data show CDR1 as LNHDA and CDR2 as SQIVND (reference sequence). CDR3 in DNA: TGTGCCAGTAGTATGGGACAGTTAAACACTGAAGCTTTCTTT. Translation gives CASSMGQLNTEAFF. The variable domain in full, with the rest retrieved from reference TRBV19 and TRBJ1-1, is DGGITQSPKYLFRKEGQNVTLSCEQNLNHDAMYWYRQDPGQGLRLIYYSQIVNDFQKGDIAEGYSVSREKKESFPLTVTSAQKNPTAFYLCASSMGQLNTEAFFGQGTRLTVV.

The V call is TRBV28, the J call TRBJ1-5, with TRBD1 matching 8 bases. With 5 bases clipped from V and 0 bases from J, the junction kept 9 bases outside the gene matches. The germline CDR1 and CDR2 sequences are MDHEN and SYDVKM. The CDR3 length is 17 residues. The DNA for the CDR3 is TGTGCCAGCAGTGGGATCACAGGGGGTTATAGCAATCAGCCCCAGCATTTT. Protein product: CASSGITGGYSNQPQHF.

The gene calls are TRBV28 and TRBJ2-7; D possibly corresponds to TRBD1 (5 bases). V was trimmed by 3 bases and J by 2 bases, leaving 8 bases between them. This CDR3 is 13 amino acids long. Germline values: CDR1 MDHEN, CDR2 SYDVKM. The CDR3 DNA follows: TGTGCCAGCAGTTTCTTAGGGGCCTACGAGCAGTACTTC. Protein: CASSFLGAYEQYF.

V is TRBV10-2 and J is TRBJ1-5, with 10 nucleotides matching TRBD1. The CDR3 length is 15 residues. Germline lookup yields CDR1 WSHSY and CDR2 SAAADI. The V segment lost 6 bases and the J segment 1 base; nucleotides outside the gene matches: 3. CDR3 residues: CASSSGQGSNQPQHF. CDR3 nucleotide sequence: TGCGCCAGCAGCTCGGGACAGGGGAGCAATCAGCCCCAGCATTTT.

The V call is TRBV2, the J call TRBJ2-5; 11 bases map to TRBD2. V was pared by 2 bases and J by 2 bases, with 4 bases of the junction left unmatched. CDR3 length equals 16 residues. Germline V gene data show CDR1 as SNHLY and CDR2 as FYNNEI. As DNA, the CDR3 is TGTGCCAGCAGTGAACGGGGACTAGCGGAACAAGAGACCCAGTACTTC. Translation: CASSERGLAEQETQYF.

V is TRBV11-2 and J is TRBJ1-6; TRBD1 matches 7 bases. The trim removed 3 bases at V and 8 bases at J, leaving 4 bases unmatched. CDR1 is SGHAT, CDR2 FQNNGV, per germline. The CDR3 has 14 amino acids. The CDR3 region has the DNA TGTGCCAGCAGCTTCCGGACAGGAGATTCACCCCTCCACTTT. Translation: CASSFRTGDSPLHF.

The chain employs TRBV9 and TRBJ1-5; 8 positions match TRBD1. This CDR3 contains 15 residues. With V trimmed by 7 bases and J by 1 base, 7 bases remained unmatched. Per germline, CDR1 SGDLS and CDR2 YYNGEE. The CDR3 DNA reads TGTGCCAGCGGATTGACAGGGGCGAGCAATCAGCCCCAGCATTTT. Protein product: CASGLTGASNQPQHF. Using reference TRBV9 and TRBJ1-5 for the parts outside the CDR3, the full variable domain is DSGVTQTPKHLITATGQRVTLRCSPRSGDLSVYWYQQSLDQGLQFLIQYYNGEERAKGNILERFSAQQFPDLHSELNLSSLELGDSALYFCASGLTGASNQPQHFGDGTRLSIL.

The genes are TRBV24-1 and TRBJ2-3, with D uncertain. In germline, CDR1 is KGHDR, CDR2 SFDVKD. The length of the CDR3 is 13 residues. The germline V and J ends were trimmed by 4 bases and 5 bases, with 9 bases remaining between them. The CDR3 nucleotides are TGTGCCACCAGTGACCCGGGTAAAGATACGCAGTATTTT. Translated: CATSDPGKDTQYF.

The chain recombines TRBV7-2 with TRBJ2-7; 9 bases line up with TRBD1. The trim removed 1 base at V and 3 bases at J, leaving 4 bases unmatched. The germline CDR1 and CDR2 sequences are SGHTA and FQGNSA. The CDR3 loop spans 15 amino acids. In DNA, the CDR3 is TGTGCCAGCAGCTTAGATGGGACAGGGCTCTACGAGCAGTACTTC. Its translation is CASSLDGTGLYEQYF.

In its sample, this clone was seen once. V and J are TRBV11-2 and TRBJ2-2, with TRBD1 matching 8 bases. The CDR3 contains 15 residues. V shed 5 bases, J shed 3 bases, and the junction held 5 bases outside the gene matches. Germline V gene lookup returns CDR1 SGHAT and CDR2 FQNNGV. The CDR3 sequence: CASSLRGRDTGELFF. CDR3 sequence (DNA): TGTGCCAGCAGCCTCAGGGGGCGGGACACCGGGGAGCTGTTTTTT.

This chain uses TRBV11-1 with TRBJ1-4; 9 bases fit TRBD1. The CDR3 contains 15 residues. Germline CDR1 and CDR2: SGHAT and FQDESV (reference sequence). J gave up 5 bases and V 5 bases, and 6 bases lay outside the gene matches. The CDR3 reads CASSKQGAINEKLFF. As DNA, the CDR3 is TGTGCCAGCAGCAAACAGGGGGCGATAAATGAAAAACTGTTTTTT. Filled out from reference TRBV11-1 and TRBJ1-4, the complete variable domain reads EAEVAQSPRYKITEKSQAVAFWCDPISGHATLYWYRQILGQGPELLVQFQDESVVDDSQLPKDRFSAERLKGVDSTLKIQPAELGDSAMYLCASSKQGAINEKLFFGSGTQLSVL.

The chain is built from TRBV6-1 and TRBJ1-5; TRBD1 might be the D (5 bases). Germline loops: CDR1 MNHNS, CDR2 SASEGT. V was pared by 2 bases and J by 5 bases, with 16 bases between. The CDR3 runs 16 residues. CDR3 region: CASSERAGRVDQPQHF. The CDR3 DNA sequence: TGTGCCAGCAGTGAACGGGCAGGGAGGGTCGATCAGCCCCAGCATTTT.

The rearrangement links TRBV5-1 to TRBJ2-1; 8 positions agree with TRBD2. The CDR3 is made up of 16 amino acids. The junction had 12 bases not matched to a gene; V was cut back by 4 bases and J by 6 bases. The germline V gene has CDR1 SGHRS and CDR2 YFSETQ. The CDR3 protein is CASSVPGTRTRNEQFF. The CDR3 region has the DNA TGCGCCAGCAGCGTCCCCGGGACTAGGACTCGCAATGAGCAGTTCTTC.

The chain is built from TRBV6-1 and TRBJ2-7; D is unresolved. CDR3 length equals 15 residues. The germline V gene encodes CDR1 MNHNS and CDR2 SASEGT. Trimming left V 0 bases short and J 1 base short, with 10 bases between. The CDR3 here is CASSEALAVSYEQYF. The DNA for the CDR3 is TGTGCCAGCAGTGAAGCGCTGGCAGTATCCTACGAGCAGTACTTC.

The chain uses TRBV19 and TRBJ2-1; D might be TRBD2 (5 bases). In germline, CDR1 is LNHDA, CDR2 SQIVND (reference sequence). Trimming removed 7 bases from V and 6 bases from J, with 19 bases in between. This CDR3 is built from 15 residues. CDR3 DNA: TGTGCCAGTAAAAACCAAAGAAGCGGATTCAATGAGCAGTTCTTC. Translated: CASKNQRSGFNEQFF.

The rearrangement joins TRBV29-1 to TRBJ1-4, with 7 positions matching TRBD1. V gave up 8 bases and J gave up 5 bases; unmatched junction bases: 8. CDR1 is SQVTM, CDR2 ANQGSEA, per germline. The CDR3 has 13 residues. Written as DNA, the CDR3 is TGCAGCCGCCTAGACAGGGAAAATGAAAAACTGTTTTTT. Amino acid sequence: CSRLDRENEKLFF. The variable domain in full, with the rest retrieved from reference TRBV29-1 and TRBJ1-4, is SAVISQKPSRDICQRGTSLTIQCQVDSQVTMMFWYRQQPGQSLTLIATANQGSEATYESGFVIDKFPISRPNLTFSTLTVSNMSPEDSSIYLCSRLDRENEKLFFGSGTQLSVL.

The chain joins TRBV11-2 to TRBJ1-5; the D gene is possibly TRBD1 (6 bases). The CDR3 loop spans 13 amino acids. V was cut by 6 bases and J by 7 bases, with 13 bases left in between. Germline CDR1 SGHAT, CDR2 FQNNGV. The CDR3 nucleotides are TGTGCCAGCAGTACAAGGGGGGGGCAGCCCCAGCATTTT. This codes for CASSTRGGQPQHF.

V usage is TRBV9 and J usage is TRBJ1-2; possibly TRBD1 for D (6 bases). Germline V lookup: CDR1 SGDLS, CDR2 YYNGEE. This CDR3 has 14 residues. The ends were cut back, 2 bases at V and 4 bases at J, with 12 bases in the middle. CDR3 in DNA: TGTGCCAGCAGCGTCGGAGAACAGGGCTATGGCTACACCTTC. Translating gives CASSVGEQGYGYTF. The full variable domain, its missing parts supplied by reference TRBV9 and TRBJ1-2, is DSGVTQTPKHLITATGQRVTLRCSPRSGDLSVYWYQQSLDQGLQFLIQYYNGEERAKGNILERFSAQQFPDLHSELNLSSLELGDSALYFCASSVGEQGYGYTFGSGTRLTVV.

The chain joins TRBV27 to TRBJ1-2; 9 nucleotides line up with TRBD1. V shed 5 bases and J 8 bases; nucleotides not matched to a gene: 15. The CDR3 has 16 residues. Germline assignment: CDR1 MNHEY and CDR2 SMNVEV (reference sequence). The CDR3 DNA reads TGTGCCAGCAGTCTAGACCGGACAGGGGAAAGGAGGGGCTACACCTTC. This translates into CASSLDRTGERRGYTF.

This sequence joins TRBV7-9 and TRBJ2-5, with TRBD1 identical over 7 bases. This CDR3 is built from 15 residues. CDR1 is SEHNR, CDR2 FQNEAQ, per germline (reference sequence). V lost 5 bases to trimming and J lost 5 bases; unmatched junction nucleotides: 11. The chain's CDR3 is CASSPGGQVGETQYF. The CDR3 coding sequence is TGTGCCAGCAGCCCAGGAGGACAGGTCGGGGAGACCCAGTACTTC.

In its sample, this clone was seen a few times. The J gene is TRBJ1-1, the V gene TRBV7-2, with 7 bases identical to TRBD1. The J segment lost 5 bases and the V segment lost 7 bases, leaving 10 bases of the junction unmatched. CDR1 SGHTA and CDR2 FQGNSA come from the germline V gene. The CDR3 is 14 amino acids. For the CDR3, the DNA is TGTGCCAGCAAATATCAGGGGGGCGATACTGAAGCTTTCTTT. This translates into CASKYQGGDTEAFF.

DNA of the CDR3: TGCGCCAGCATGAAACAGGAGGGTCCCTACGAGCAGTACTTC. Protein sequence: CASMKQEGPYEQYF. V and J are TRBV5-1 and TRBJ2-7; D is possibly TRBD2 (6 bases). This CDR3 has 14 residues. V was cut by 6 bases and J by 2 bases, with 15 bases left in between. Germline CDR1 reads SGHRS; CDR2 reads YFSETQ.